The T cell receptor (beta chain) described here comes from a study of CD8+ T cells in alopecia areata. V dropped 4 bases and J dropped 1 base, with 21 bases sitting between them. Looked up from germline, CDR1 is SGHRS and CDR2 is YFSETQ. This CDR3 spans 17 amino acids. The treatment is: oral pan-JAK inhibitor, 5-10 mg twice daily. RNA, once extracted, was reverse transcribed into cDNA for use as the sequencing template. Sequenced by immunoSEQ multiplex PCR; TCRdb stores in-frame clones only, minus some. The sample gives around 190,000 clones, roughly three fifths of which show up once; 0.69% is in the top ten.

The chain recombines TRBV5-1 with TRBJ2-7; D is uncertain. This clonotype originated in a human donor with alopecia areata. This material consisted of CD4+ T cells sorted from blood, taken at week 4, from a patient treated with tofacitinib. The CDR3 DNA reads TGCGCCAGCAGCCCTCGGGCCGCTGAGGCGAGATCCTACGAGCAGTACTTC. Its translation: CASSPRAAEARSYEQYF.